Listed here are 2 T cell receptor beta chains from one sample, sequenced in a study of blood T cells in healthy people across ages. For the second PCR, which ran for roughly 6 to 12 cycles, a sample-barcoded 5' primer and a J-beta primer mix were used. From the 5' RACE reads, TCRdb called clonotypes with MiXCR, one entry per CDR3 protein. Among approximately 1.5 million distinct CDR3 sequences, around 36% were seen once, and the ten largest hold approximately 11%. The sequencing sample was made of blood. Every receptor here comes from a woman younger than 45 in good health.

The chain uses TRBV20-1 and TRBJ2-7; 11 bases line up with TRBD2. J was trimmed by 6 bases and V by 5 bases; bases with no gene match: 15. This CDR3 region has 16 residues. Germline CDR1 is DFQATT and CDR2 is SNEGSKA (reference sequence). The CDR3 sequence: CSAPPGSGRAPSEQYF. Here the CDR3 DNA reads TGCAGTGCTCCCCCGGGTAGCGGGAGGGCCCCAAGCGAGCAGTACTTC.

This clonotype was observed a few times. This sequence joins TRBV4-1 and TRBJ1-5; D remains ambiguous. CDR3 length: 14 amino acids. The V gene lost 4 bases and the J gene lost 4 bases, with 11 bases spanning the gap. CDR1 and CDR2 (germline): MGHRA, YSYEKL. This CDR3 reads CASSLLSTNQPQHF. For the CDR3, the DNA is TGCGCCAGCAGCCTTCTGAGCACTAATCAGCCCCAGCATTTT.